A single sample gave rise to the 21 T cell receptor beta chains below, sequenced in a study of Ad26.COV2.S vaccination and SARS-CoV-2 variants. Specified treatment: 15 to 20 received Ad26.COV2.S at low or high dose, single or two shots; roughly five received placebo; per-sample allocation not given. Each sample was drawn 63 days after the first injection (of vaccine or placebo). Using immunoSEQ multiplex PCR, the repertoire was profiled, and TCRdb retains in-frame clones only, with some absent. The data hold fewer than 800,000 clones, with around 90% observed a single time. Sequenced here: peripheral blood, sampled in a trial of Ad26.COV2.S vaccine versus placebo. The receptors come from a person between 18 and 65 years old who received the Ad26.COV2.S COVID-19 vaccine or a placebo.

J is TRBJ2-1 and V is TRBV7-9; unclear D gene. The V end was cut by 10 bases, the J end by 4 bases, with 17 bases between. Germline values: CDR1 SEHNR, CDR2 FQNEAQ (reference sequence). This CDR3 contains 14 residues. CDR3 in amino acids: CATPIGMMYNEQFF. The CDR3 nucleotides are TGTGCCACCCCAATAGGGATGATGTACAATGAGCAGTTCTTC.

The chain joins TRBV3-1 (or the pseudogene TRBV3-2) to TRBJ2-2; D might be TRBD2 (7 bases). Germline-derived CDR1 and CDR2 are LGHDT and YNNKEL (reference sequence). The CDR3 is 17 amino acids. V dropped 0 bases and J dropped 7 bases, with 18 bases sitting between them. This CDR3 reads CASSQDVAGAGHGELFF. The CDR3 DNA follows: TGTGCCAGCAGCCAAGATGTCGCGGGGGCTGGGCACGGGGAGCTGTTTTTT.

This clone was counted a single time. The chain joins TRBV20-1 to TRBJ1-5; D unresolved. Trimming shortened V by 3 bases and J by 0 bases, and 12 bases separated the two germline ends. This CDR3 is 15 amino acids long. Germline lookup yields CDR1 DFQATT and CDR2 SNEGSKA (reference sequence). DNA for the CDR3: TGCAGTGCTAGTAGGACTGCATATAGCAATCAGCCCCAGCATTTT. Its protein is CSASRTAYSNQPQHF.

The chain uses TRBV6-2 or TRBV6-3 and TRBJ1-2; the D is unclear. V was trimmed by 4 bases and J by 3 bases, leaving 9 bases between them. Germline V gene sequence: CDR1 MNHEY, CDR2 SVGEGT. The CDR3 extends over 13 amino acids. The CDR3 region is CASSSTAYYGYTF. The DNA of the CDR3 is TGTGCCAGCAGTTCAACAGCTTACTATGGCTACACCTTC.

This chain links TRBV18 with TRBJ2-7; D is uncertain. Germline CDR1 and CDR2: KGHSH and LQKENI. This CDR3 has 14 amino acids. V lost 2 bases and J lost 2, with 10 bases in between. CDR3 coding DNA: TGTGCCAGCTCACCAGGGGATAACCCCTACGAGCAGTACTTC. It yields the protein CASSPGDNPYEQYF.

The rearrangement links TRBV6-6 to TRBJ2-3; 12 bases agree with TRBD2. Germline V CDR1 and CDR2: MNHNY, SVGAGI (reference sequence). The V gene end was trimmed by 6 bases and the J gene end by 4 bases; junction bases not matched to a gene: 5. The CDR3 is 15 residues long. CDR3 bases: TGTGCCAGCAGCCTACTAGCGGGGGGACCAGATACGCAGTATTTT. This codes for CASSLLAGGPDTQYF.

The chain joins TRBV3-1 (or the pseudogene TRBV3-2) to TRBJ2-7, with 9 positions matching TRBD1. The CDR3 consists of 16 residues. J lost 3 bases, V lost 0 bases, and 6 bases had no gene match. Germline-derived CDR1 and CDR2 are LGHDT and YNNKEL (reference sequence). The CDR3 sequence: CASSQDTRTGDYEQYF. The CDR3 DNA sequence: TGTGCCAGCAGCCAAGATACCCGGACAGGGGACTACGAGCAGTACTTC.

V and J are TRBV18 and TRBJ1-5; the D gene is possibly TRBD1 (5 bases). This CDR3 comprises 14 residues. Per germline, CDR1 KGHSH and CDR2 LQKENI. With 3 bases removed from V and 8 bases from J, the gap between germline ends came to 14 bases. CDR3 protein: CASSPGGASEPQHF. The CDR3 region has the DNA TGTGCCAGCTCACCTGGTGGGGCATCCGAGCCCCAGCATTTT.

The V gene is TRBV5-1, the J gene TRBJ2-1; TRBD2 agrees at 9 bases. The CDR3 runs 15 residues. V was clipped by 1 base and J by 5 bases; unmatched bases: 4. CDR1 and CDR2 from the germline V gene are SGHRS and YFSETQ. This CDR3 reads CASSLISGSNNEQFF. The CDR3 DNA reads TGCGCCAGCAGCTTGATTAGCGGGAGCAACAATGAGCAGTTCTTC.

This chain joins TRBV19 and TRBJ1-5; 9 bases match TRBD1. This CDR3 has 16 amino acids. V lost 9 bases to trimming and J lost 4 bases; unmatched junction nucleotides: 13. Germline V gene data show CDR1 as LNHDA and CDR2 as SQIVND (reference sequence). CDR3 amino acids: CASSYPMTGGNQPQHF. The CDR3 DNA is TGTGCCAGCTCTTACCCTATGACAGGGGGAAATCAGCCCCAGCATTTT.

The genes are TRBV3-1 (or the pseudogene TRBV3-2) and TRBJ1-2; D not certain. The CDR3 has 16 residues. Germline V gene lookup returns CDR1 LGHDT and CDR2 YNNKEL (reference sequence). V lost 0 bases and J lost 8, with 19 bases in between. CDR3 protein: CASSQDLRSRFLGYTF. The CDR3 nucleotides are TGTGCCAGCAGCCAAGATCTCAGGAGCCGGTTCCTCGGCTACACCTTC.

The chain recombines TRBV27 with TRBJ1-1; D is ambiguous. Germline CDR1 reads MNHEY; CDR2 reads SMNVEV (reference sequence). The CDR3 is 13 amino acids. V was trimmed by 3 bases and J by 0 bases, leaving 5 bases between them. The CDR3: CASSFEVNTEAFF. Here the CDR3 DNA reads TGTGCCAGCAGTTTTGAGGTGAACACTGAAGCTTTCTTT.

Concerning this clone: Other DNA sequences in this sample translate to the same CDR3. V gene TRBV30 combines with J gene TRBJ2-3; D gene unclear. The CDR3 is 12 residues long. Per germline, CDR1 GTSNPN and CDR2 SVGIG (reference sequence). V shed 1 base and J shed 0 bases, with 2 bases lying between them. CDR3 nucleotides: TGTGCCTGGAGTGGGAGCACAGATACGCAGTATTTT. It specifies CAWSGSTDTQYF.

This rearrangement joins TRBV4-2 to TRBJ1-1; 9 bases match TRBD1. Germline V CDR1 and CDR2: LGHNA, YNFKEQ. This CDR3 has 21 amino acids. V shed 0 bases, J shed 1 base, and the junction held 18 bases outside the gene matches. The CDR3 loop is CASSQDENRGRWASRNTEAFF. DNA of the CDR3: TGTGCCAGCAGCCAAGACGAGAACAGGGGGCGTTGGGCGAGCAGGAACACTGAAGCTTTCTTT.

The rearrangement uses TRBV7-3 and TRBJ2-1, with 11 bases matching TRBD1. Germline V CDR1 and CDR2: SGHTA, FQGTGA. The J segment lost 7 bases and the V segment lost 5 bases, leaving 10 bases of the junction unmatched. CDR3 length: 16 amino acids. The CDR3 region is CASSISGTGGRNEQFF. DNA for the CDR3: TGTGCCAGCAGCATCTCGGGGACAGGGGGTCGGAATGAGCAGTTCTTC.

The rearrangement uses TRBV6-5 and TRBJ1-5, with D tentatively TRBD1 (5 bases). This CDR3 comprises 13 residues. Germline lookup yields CDR1 MNHEY and CDR2 SVGAGI. V lost 5 bases and J 4 bases, leaving 9 bases between the germline ends. This CDR3 reads CASSRQFNQPQHF. The CDR3 nucleotides are TGTGCCAGCAGTAGACAGTTTAATCAGCCCCAGCATTTT.

The gene calls are TRBV3-1 (or the pseudogene TRBV3-2) and TRBJ2-3; possible D gene TRBD2, 5 bases. Germline loops: CDR1 LGHDT, CDR2 YNNKEL (reference sequence). This CDR3 has 16 amino acids. V lost 0 bases to trimming and J lost 3 bases, with 13 bases between them. The CDR3 sequence is CASSQDSSGGTDTQYF. The DNA for the CDR3 is TGTGCCAGCAGCCAAGATTCCAGCGGTGGGACAGATACGCAGTATTTT.

The chain employs TRBV27 and TRBJ1-1, with no clear D. CDR1 and CDR2 from the germline V gene are MNHEY and SMNVEV (reference sequence). The CDR3 runs to 15 residues. The V and J ends lost 7 bases and 1 base respectively, with 16 bases between them. For the CDR3, the DNA is TGTGCCAGCAACCCGGGCTATCAGGCGAACACTGAAGCTTTCTTT. It translates to CASNPGYQANTEAFF.

The chain uses TRBV30 and TRBJ1-2; perhaps TRBD1 as D (6 bases). The V gene's germline CDR1 is GTSNPN and CDR2 SVGIG (reference sequence). Between the trimmed V and J ends, which lost 1 base and 4 bases, there was a span of 16 bases. The CDR3 spans 15 residues. In nucleotides, the CDR3 is TGTGCCTGGAGTGCAATGACAGGAGGATCCTATGGCTACACCTTC. Its translation is CAWSAMTGGSYGYTF.

This clone was seen just once. The chain employs TRBV4-2 and TRBJ2-6, with D unresolved. Germline CDR1 reads LGHNA; CDR2 reads YNFKEQ. The V end was cut by 1 base, the J end by 0 bases, with 7 bases between. This CDR3 spans 16 amino acids. CDR3 in amino acids: CASSQGMVSGANVLTF. CDR3 bases: TGTGCCAGCAGCCAAGGTATGGTCTCTGGGGCCAACGTCCTGACTTTC.

The chain recombines TRBV5-1 with TRBJ1-2; 9 nucleotides line up with TRBD1. V dropped 0 bases and J dropped 6; count of bases not matched to a gene: 3. This CDR3 has 14 amino acids. CDR1 and CDR2 from the germline V gene are SGHRS and YFSETQ. For the CDR3, the DNA is TGCGCCAGCAGCTTGGCCGGGACAGGGAATGGCTACACCTTC. Amino acids: CASSLAGTGNGYTF.